This T cell receptor beta chain was sequenced for a study of spatial heterogeneity in lung cancer. About the research overall: Strong correlation linked TCR transcript counts in tumor regions to a T cell module score derived from matched bulk RNA-seq.

About this clonotype: Its antigen is not identified. This beta chain slipped into a library made for alpha chains as a stray read, so its size is not meaningful.

Study-level findings and limits: Tracking of ubiquitous and regional nonsynonymous mutations by counts of ubiquitous and regional expanded TCRs, respectively, was seen. Tumoral mutation counts were tracked by counts of expanded intratumoral alpha and beta TCRs.

Described time point: sample taken at primary tumor resection. Sequencing of whole RNA from tumor, nontumor lung or frozen PBMC involved no sorting. Germline V CDR1 and CDR2: LGHNA, YSLEER. V lost 3 bases to trimming and J lost 1 base; unmatched junction nucleotides: 2. The CDR3 is 16 amino acids. On each TCR cDNA molecule, a unique molecular identifier was present. TCRdb re-called the 5' RACE reads through MiXCR, storing one row per CDR3 protein. The sample includes hundreds of distinct CDR3 sequences, 30% to 40% of them seen just once. The source of this sequence is a male donor with early-stage non-small cell lung cancer. Sequenced material: lung tumor tissue, taken at surgery. This sequence joins TRBV4-3 and TRBJ2-2, with TRBD2 identical over 10 bases. The CDR3 sequence is CASSQSSGRNTGELFF. CDR3 sequence (DNA): TGCGCCAGCAGCCAGTCTAGCGGGAGGAACACCGGGGAGCTGTTTTTT.